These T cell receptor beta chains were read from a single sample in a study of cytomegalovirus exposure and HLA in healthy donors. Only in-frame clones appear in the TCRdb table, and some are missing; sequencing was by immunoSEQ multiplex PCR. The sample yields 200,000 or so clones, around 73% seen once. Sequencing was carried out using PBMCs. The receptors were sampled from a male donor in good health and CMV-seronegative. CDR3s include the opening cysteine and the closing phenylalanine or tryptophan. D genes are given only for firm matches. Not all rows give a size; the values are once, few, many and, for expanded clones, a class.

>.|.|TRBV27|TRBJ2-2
TGTGCCAGCAGTTTAAGAGGAACCGGGGAGCTGTTTTTT
CASSLRGTGELFF
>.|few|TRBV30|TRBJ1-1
TGTGCCTGGAGGTGGGACGGGACAAGGAACACTGAAGCTTTCTTT
CAWRWDGTRNTEAFF
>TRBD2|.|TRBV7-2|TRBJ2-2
TGTGCCAGCAGCTTAGTCGGGTTAGCGGGAGGGAACACCGGGGAGCTGTTTTTT
CASSLVGLAGGNTGELFF
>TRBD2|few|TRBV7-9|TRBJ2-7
TGTTCCAGCACTACCACGAAGGCTAGCGGTTTTTACGAGCAGTACTTC
CSSTTTKASGFYEQYF
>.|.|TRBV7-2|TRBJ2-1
TGTGCCAGCAGCTTAGCCCGACAGGGGGCTCGACTAGCGGTCTACAATGAGCAGTTCTTC
CASSLARQGARLAVYNEQFF
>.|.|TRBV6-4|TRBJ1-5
TGTGCCAGCTCAGAGGGTAGCAATCAGCCCCAGCATTTT
CASSEGSNQPQHF
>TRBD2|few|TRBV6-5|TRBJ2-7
TGTGCCAGCAGTCCCACTAGCGGGAGCTCCTACGAGCAGTACTTC
CASSPTSGSSYEQYF
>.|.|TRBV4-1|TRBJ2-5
TGCGCCAGCAGCCAAGATCTGACCCAGTACTTC
CASSQDLTQYF
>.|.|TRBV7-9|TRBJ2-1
TGTGCCAGCAGCTTCTCGGTGTCCTACAATGAGCAGTTCTTC
CASSFSVSYNEQFF
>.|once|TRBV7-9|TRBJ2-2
TGTGCCAGCAGTCTCCGTGGAGGGGACACCGGGGAGCTGTTTTTT
CASSLRGGDTGELFF
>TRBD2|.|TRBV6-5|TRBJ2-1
TGTGCCAGCAGTTACCGGACTAGCGGGAACGGTGAGCAGTTCTTC
CASSYRTSGNGEQFF
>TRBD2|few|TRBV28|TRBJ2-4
TGTGCCAGCAGTCCGACCACTAGCGGGACGGCCAAAAACATTCAGTACTTC
CASSPTTSGTAKNIQYF
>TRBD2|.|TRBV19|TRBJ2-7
TGTGCCAGTAGTATATGGGCTAGCGGGATGGTGTCCTACGAGCAGTACTTC
CASSIWASGMVSYEQYF
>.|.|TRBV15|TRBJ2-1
TGTGCCACCAGCAGAGACGCCGCCCGGGTTAAGGTCAATGAGCAGTTCTTC
CATSRDAARVKVNEQFF
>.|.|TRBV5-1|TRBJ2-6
TGCGCCAGCAGCTTGGGGCTCTCTGGGGCCAACGTCCTGACTTTC
CASSLGLSGANVLTF
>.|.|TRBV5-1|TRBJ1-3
TGCGCCAGCAGCCCCGGTCTGAACTCTGGAAACACCATATATTTT
CASSPGLNSGNTIYF
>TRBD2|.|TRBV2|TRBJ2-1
TGTGCCAGCAGGGAAAGCGGGAGGGTGTACAATGAGCAGTTCTTC
CASRESGRVYNEQFF